Listed here is a single T cell receptor beta chain. What it binds is unknown. Germline V gene sequence: CDR1 ENHRY, CDR2 SYGVKD. V was shortened by 3 bases and J by 8 bases, with 13 bases between the two germline ends. This CDR3 contains 13 residues. The data originate from a study of identical twins' blood T cells. Study-level points and caveats: Twins reportedly had markedly more similar V usage than unrelated donors, even among out-of-frame TCRbeta clonotypes.

A previously described protocol, modified, built RNA-based TCR cDNA libraries. Sample barcodes were added at both library ends during cDNA synthesis. TCRdb re-analysed the 5' RACE reads in MiXCR, keeping a single row per CDR3 protein. The table has 300,000 to 400,000 distinct CDR3 sequences, roughly 31% seen once. The sequenced sample was PBMCs. The chain is built from TRBV10-3 and TRBJ1-1, with unresolved D. This TCR was sampled from a woman aged 18 to 55 in good health. CDR3: CAISERREAEAFF. CDR3 bases: TGTGCCATCAGTGAAAGGAGAGAGGCAGAAGCTTTCTTT.